This T cell receptor beta chain was sequenced during a study of OX40 agonist ivuxolimab in advanced cancers. Findings of the study overall: Compared with CD4+, CD8+ T cells on average had more expanded clones. Among the lowest peripheral clonal expansion occurred in 0.1-3.0 mg/kg partial responders.

The timepoints at which blood was sampled were baseline, cycle 4 day 1, and cycle 7 day 1. V lost 4 bases and J 0 bases, leaving 13 bases between the germline ends. The V gene's germline CDR1 is SGHRS and CDR2 YFSETQ. The CDR3 runs to 16 residues. The data were produced by immunoSEQ multiplex PCR, yet TCRdb's version contains in-frame clones alone and is incomplete. The table has tens of thousands of clones, approximately 86% seen once. A note on this clone: What it binds is unknown.

The receptor was derived from an adult with an advanced solid tumor such as melanoma, head and neck, liver or kidney cancer. The sequences come from CD4+ or CD8+ T cells sorted from blood, collected in a trial of the OX40 agonist ivuxolimab. This chain uses TRBV5-1 with TRBJ2-2, with D perhaps TRBD2 (5 bases). CDR3 sequence (DNA): TGCGCCAGCAGCCCTGCTGGCGGGTCGAACACCGGGGAGCTGTTTTTT. Translation gives CASSPAGGSNTGELFF.